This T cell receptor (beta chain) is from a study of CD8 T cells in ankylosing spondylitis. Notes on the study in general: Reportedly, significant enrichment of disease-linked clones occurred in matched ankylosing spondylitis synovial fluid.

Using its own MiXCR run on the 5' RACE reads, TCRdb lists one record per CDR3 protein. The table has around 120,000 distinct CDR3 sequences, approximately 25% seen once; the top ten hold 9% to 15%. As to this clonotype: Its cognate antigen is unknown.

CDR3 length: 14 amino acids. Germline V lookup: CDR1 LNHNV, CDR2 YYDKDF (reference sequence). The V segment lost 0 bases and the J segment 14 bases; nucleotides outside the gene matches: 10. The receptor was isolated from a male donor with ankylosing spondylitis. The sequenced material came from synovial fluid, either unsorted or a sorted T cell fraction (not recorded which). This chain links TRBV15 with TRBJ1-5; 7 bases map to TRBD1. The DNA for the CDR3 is TGTGCCACCAGCAGAGACGTGCTAGGCAGGGGGAAGCATTTT. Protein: CATSRDVLGRGKHF.